Listed here are 26 T cell receptor beta chains from one sample, sequenced in a study of blood T cell repertoires in COVID-19. The assay was immunoSEQ multiplex PCR, and TCRdb's table has in-frame clones only and misses some. The sample comprises over 200,000 clones, 87% of which are singletons, and roughly 2% rests with the top ten. Sequencing was done on a sample of peripheral blood. These receptors originate from a man aged 40-55 years with active or convalescent COVID-19.

CDR3 DNA sequence: TGTGCCAGCACAGGGGCTAGCGGGGGCGGGTCCCCAGATACGCAGTATTTT. Its protein is CASTGASGGGSPDTQYF. The chain has TRBV2 and TRBJ2-3, with 10 bases identical to TRBD2. The V and J ends lost 7 bases and 4 bases, in that order; junction bases with no gene match: 14. CDR1 and CDR2 (germline): SNHLY, FYNNEI. The CDR3 totals 17 residues.

The V call is TRBV19, the J call TRBJ2-7; D is possibly TRBD1 (6 bases). Germline loops: CDR1 LNHDA, CDR2 SQIVND (reference sequence). The length of the CDR3 is 12 residues. V dropped 6 bases and J dropped 6 bases, with 12 bases sitting between them. The CDR3 sequence: CASRQGDAEQYF. The CDR3 coding sequence is TGTGCCAGTAGACAGGGTGACGCCGAGCAGTACTTC.

The V gene is TRBV2, the J gene TRBJ1-1, with TRBD1 as a possible D gene (6 bases). Germline lookup yields CDR1 SNHLY and CDR2 FYNNEI. The CDR3 totals 14 residues. V was pared by 6 bases and J by 11 bases, with 22 bases between. CDR3 sequence reads: CASSPTPRDNGAFF. CDR3 bases: TGTGCCAGCAGCCCGACTCCCCGGGACAATGGGGCTTTCTTT.

The chain couples TRBV27 to TRBJ1-2; D is uncertain. Germline assignment: CDR1 MNHEY and CDR2 SMNVEV (reference sequence). This CDR3 has 17 amino acids. Trimming stripped 5 bases from V and 4 bases from J, with 23 bases between. The CDR3 DNA reads as TGTGCCAGCAGTCCTAACGAGGTTGGATCGACGCTCTATGGCTACACCTTC. This encodes CASSPNEVGSTLYGYTF.

J is TRBJ1-2 and V is TRBV28; 7 bases fit TRBD1. Losses at the gene ends were 5 bases for V and 1 base for J; bases not matched to a gene: 13. The CDR3 consists of 17 residues. Germline V gene sequence: CDR1 MDHEN, CDR2 SYDVKM. The CDR3 loop is CASSPSPSTGVNYGYTF. CDR3 DNA sequence: TGTGCCAGCAGTCCCAGCCCATCAACAGGGGTTAACTATGGCTACACCTTC.

The rearrangement uses TRBV4-2 and TRBJ2-7, with 12 bases lining up with TRBD2. The CDR3 runs 16 residues. The germline V gene has CDR1 LGHNA and CDR2 YNFKEQ. Trimming cost V 0 bases and J 2 bases; bases outside gene matches: 2. The CDR3 nucleotides are TGTGCCAGCAGCCAAGATCTAGCGGGAGGGCCCTACGAGCAGTACTTC. Protein: CASSQDLAGGPYEQYF.

V and J are TRBV18 and TRBJ2-1; the match to TRBD2 covers 8 bases. CDR3 length: 15 residues. Germline CDR1 is KGHSH and CDR2 is LQKENI. Trimming at V came to 3 bases and at J to 2 bases, leaving 3 bases not matched to a gene. The DNA of the CDR3 is TGTGCCAGCTCACCTTCGGGGGGGCCCTACAATGAGCAGTTCTTC. Its translation is CASSPSGGPYNEQFF.

V usage is TRBV19 and J usage is TRBJ2-7; TRBD1 is a possible D gene (5 bases). V lost 5 bases and J 6 bases, leaving 20 bases between the germline ends. Germline CDR1 and CDR2: LNHDA and SQIVND (reference sequence). The CDR3 has 15 residues. The chain's CDR3 is CASSPRQSRQGEQYF. DNA for the CDR3: TGTGCCAGTAGTCCCCGCCAGTCCCGTCAGGGCGAGCAGTACTTC.

The gene calls are TRBV5-1 and TRBJ2-5, with 11 nucleotides matching TRBD1. Losses at the gene ends were 2 bases for V and 5 bases for J; bases not matched to a gene: 5. The CDR3 consists of 15 residues. Per the germline V gene, CDR1 is SGHRS and CDR2 is YFSETQ. CDR3 in DNA: TGCGCCAGCAGCTTCGGACAGGGGGCGTATGAGACCCAGTACTTC. It codes for CASSFGQGAYETQYF.

The rearrangement joins TRBV27 to TRBJ1-2; TRBD1 agrees at 9 bases. V lost 6 bases and J lost 7; bases outside the gene matches: 9. The CDR3 contains 14 residues. Germline lookup yields CDR1 MNHEY and CDR2 SMNVEV (reference sequence). CDR3 protein: CASSAYTQGAGYTF. As DNA, the CDR3 is TGTGCCAGCAGCGCTTATACACAGGGGGCTGGCTACACCTTC.

The rearrangement links TRBV28 to TRBJ2-3, with D possibly being TRBD1 (7 bases). CDR3 length equals 17 residues. Germline V CDR1 and CDR2: MDHEN, SYDVKM. Trimming took off 6 bases at V and 6 bases at J, with 25 bases between the two ends. This chain's CDR3 is CASSALRLEGAIDTQYF. The CDR3 DNA sequence: TGTGCCAGCAGCGCCCTTCGATTGGAGGGGGCAATCGATACGCAGTATTTT.

This clone was detected only a few times. The chain links TRBV18 to TRBJ2-5; TRBD1 might be the D (5 bases). This CDR3 region has 14 residues. Germline V CDR1 and CDR2: KGHSH, LQKENI. Deletions cut 6 bases from V and 2 bases from J, with 13 bases between. CDR3 sequence: CASSPAGLQETQYF. In DNA form, the CDR3 reads TGTGCCAGCTCGCCCGCAGGGCTACAAGAGACCCAGTACTTC. Looking up the rest from reference TRBV18 and TRBJ2-5 gives the full variable domain: NAGVMQNPRHLVRRRGQEARLRCSPMKGHSHVYWYRQLPEEGLKFMVYLQKENIIDESGMPKERFSAEFPKEGPSILRIQQVVRGDSAAYFCASSPAGLQETQYFGPGTRLLVL.

This chain connects TRBV20-1 to TRBJ1-1; 10 bases line up with TRBD1. The CDR3 totals 13 residues. Germline CDR1 DFQATT, CDR2 SNEGSKA (reference sequence). V lost 3 bases, J lost 5 bases, and 3 bases stayed unmatched. CDR3: CSASGTGVTEAFF. The CDR3 DNA follows: TGCAGTGCTAGTGGGACAGGGGTGACTGAAGCTTTCTTT.

The chain joins TRBV7-9 to TRBJ1-5; 9 nucleotides align to TRBD1. CDR1 SEHNR and CDR2 FQNEAQ come from the germline V gene (reference sequence). The CDR3 loop spans 19 amino acids. V lost 2 bases, J lost 1 base, and 12 bases stayed unmatched. DNA for the CDR3: TGTGCCAGCAGCTTAAATCCTCTGGACAGGGGTGGCAGCAATCAGCCCCAGCATTTT. Translation: CASSLNPLDRGGSNQPQHF.

This clone has a single count. The rearrangement joins TRBV4-1 to TRBJ2-5, with 9 bases lining up with TRBD2. This CDR3 spans 16 amino acids. The J segment lost 2 bases and the V segment lost 1 base, leaving 5 bases of the junction unmatched. Germline CDR1 and CDR2: MGHRA and YSYEKL. The CDR3, as DNA: TGCGCCAGCAGCCAAGGGAGCGGGGGGCCTCAAGAGACCCAGTACTTC. It encodes CASSQGSGGPQETQYF.

V usage is TRBV18 and J usage is TRBJ2-1; 13 bases match TRBD2. The J segment lost 0 bases and the V segment lost 5 bases, leaving 13 bases of the junction unmatched. The CDR3 sequence is 20 residues long. Germline CDR1 KGHSH, CDR2 LQKENI. For the CDR3, the DNA is TGTGCCAGCTCATCGGGACTAGCGGGACCTCGTCTGGGCTCCTACAATGAGCAGTTCTTC. This translates into CASSSGLAGPRLGSYNEQFF.

CDR3 DNA: TGTGCCAGTAGAGGGACATACACTCTCCCCTACAATGAGCAGTTCTTC. This encodes CASRGTYTLPYNEQFF. This chain uses TRBV19 with TRBJ2-1; D perhaps matches TRBD1 (6 bases). Per the germline V gene, CDR1 is LNHDA and CDR2 is SQIVND (reference sequence). The CDR3 spans 16 residues. The V end lost 6 bases, the J end lost 2 bases, and 17 bases lay between the germline ends. The full variable domain, rest sourced from reference TRBV19 and TRBJ2-1, is DGGITQSPKYLFRKEGQNVTLSCEQNLNHDAMYWYRQDPGQGLRLIYYSQIVNDFQKGDIAEGYSVSREKKESFPLTVTSAQKNPTAFYLCASRGTYTLPYNEQFFGPGTRLTVL.

The gene calls are TRBV6-5 and TRBJ2-7, with 7 bases lining up with TRBD1. Germline loops: CDR1 MNHEY, CDR2 SVGAGI. The CDR3 is 12 residues long. Trimming removed 7 bases from V and 3 bases from J; junction bases left unmatched: 3. The CDR3 DNA reads as TGTGCCAGCAATAGGGGGCTCTACGAGCAGTACTTC. As protein: CASNRGLYEQYF.

V usage is TRBV4-1 and J usage is TRBJ2-7; TRBD2 matches at 8 bases. CDR1 and CDR2 (germline): MGHRA, YSYEKL. The CDR3 contains 16 residues. J lost 1 base, V lost 2 bases, and 7 bases had no gene match. The CDR3, as DNA: TGCGCCAGCAGCCAAAGCCCTGGGACTAGTTCCTACGAGCAGTACTTC. Its protein product is CASSQSPGTSSYEQYF.

This chain links TRBV6-5 with TRBJ2-7; D unresolved. The CDR3 is 14 amino acids. Germline CDR1 and CDR2: MNHEY and SVGAGI. Trimming shortened V by 3 bases and J by 6 bases, and 15 bases separated the two germline ends. The CDR3 here is CASSYSTETSEQYF. The CDR3 DNA follows: TGTGCCAGCAGTTATTCAACAGAGACCAGCGAGCAGTACTTC.

The rearrangement uses TRBV5-1 and TRBJ2-3; tentatively, D is TRBD2 (5 bases). The CDR3 totals 18 residues. The V gene lost 4 bases and the J gene lost 4 bases, with 25 bases spanning the gap. The germline V gene has CDR1 SGHRS and CDR2 YFSETQ. The CDR3 DNA follows: TGCGCCAGCAGCCCACGGGTGTGGGTGGGAGACGTGGCAGATACGCAGTATTTT. Its protein is CASSPRVWVGDVADTQYF.

V and J are TRBV9 and TRBJ1-6; D is undetermined. The ends were cut back, 0 bases at V and 7 bases at J, with 5 bases in the middle. CDR1 and CDR2 (germline): SGDLS, YYNGEE. This CDR3 has 13 residues. The CDR3 is CASSVEENSPLHF. The CDR3 coding sequence is TGTGCCAGCAGCGTAGAGGAGAATTCACCCCTCCACTTT.

Only one count was recorded for this clone. This chain joins TRBV7-8 and TRBJ2-1; TRBD2 aligns across 14 bases. Germline CDR1 reads SGHVS; CDR2 reads FQNEAQ. The CDR3 is 16 residues long. J lost 3 bases, V lost 3 bases, and 1 base had no gene match. The CDR3: CASSLTSGGGYNEQFF. The CDR3 DNA sequence: TGTGCCAGCAGCTTGACTAGCGGGGGGGGCTACAATGAGCAGTTCTTC.

CDR3: CASSLTGAMTQYF. The CDR3, as DNA: TGTGCCAGCAGCCTTACTGGAGCCATGACCCAGTACTTC. This chain connects TRBV12-3 or TRBV12-4 to TRBJ2-5; D gene uncertain. The CDR3 length is 13 residues. The V end was cut by 6 bases, the J end by 7 bases, with 15 bases between.

DNA of the CDR3: TGCGCCAGCAGCGCCAGCAGGGTGGGCACCGGGGAGCTGTTTTTT. It specifies CASSASRVGTGELFF. The chain is built from TRBV5-1 and TRBJ2-2, with D tentatively TRBD1 (5 bases). This CDR3 region has 15 residues. Trimming shortened V by 4 bases and J by 4 bases, and 14 bases separated the two germline ends. Germline assignment: CDR1 SGHRS and CDR2 YFSETQ.

The CDR3 nucleotides read TGTGCCAGCAGCCAAGGAACGGTTAGCACAGATACGCAGTATTTT. Protein product: CASSQGTVSTDTQYF. The rearrangement uses TRBV14 and TRBJ2-3; D is unresolved. This CDR3 comprises 15 residues. Germline CDR1 and CDR2: SGHDN and FVKESK. With 1 base removed from V and 0 bases from J, the gap between germline ends came to 8 bases.